This T cell receptor (beta chain) appears in the sequencing data of a study of T cells after yellow fever vaccination. With 1 base clipped from V and 6 bases from J, the junction kept 6 bases outside the gene matches. The CDR3 totals 15 residues. Germline assignment: CDR1 SGHTA and CDR2 FQGNSA. In TCRdb, the 5' RACE reads were re-called with MiXCR into one record per CDR3 protein. The sample contains more than 90,000 distinct CDR3 sequences, approximately 7.1% of which appear only once. This TCR was recovered from a man aged 18 to 30 who received the YFV17D yellow fever vaccine. The chain links TRBV7-2 to TRBJ1-2, with 9 bases matching TRBD1. Sequenced material: CD4+ T cells sorted from PBMCs, taken about 49 days after the first yellow fever vaccination. The CDR3 nucleotides are TGTGCCAGCAGCTTAGTACAGGGGGCGGAGGATGGCTACACCTTC. Translation gives CASSLVQGAEDGYTF.